The clone carrying this T cell receptor (beta chain) has more than one count but fewer than ten. Antigen specificity is unknown. These data originate in a study of T-cell memory formation after mild COVID-19. At the level of the study: Clusters were largely donor specific. Overall study results and limits: Largely, contracting CD4+ clones fell within CM and EM, and contracting CD8+ clones within EMRA. Later expanders leaned toward CD4+, whereas clones contracting from day 15 to 85 were balanced CD4/CD8.

Using constant-segment primers, 5'RACE produced TCR alpha and TCR beta cDNA libraries carrying sample barcodes and UMIs. TCRdb independently ran MiXCR on the 5' RACE reads; one entry per CDR3 protein. The sample yields more than 350,000 distinct CDR3 sequences, about 17% seen once. The sample comprised PBMCs or a T cell subset sorted from them (not recorded which). This clonotype was obtained from a man aged 18 to 35 who had mild COVID-19 (a few samples of this study predate the infection). Cell type and time point are not known.

The CDR3 reads CASSFGSTGELFF. CDR3 in DNA: TGTGCCAGCAGCTTCGGGAGCACCGGGGAGCTGTTTTTT. This sequence joins TRBV7-2 and TRBJ2-2, with D possibly TRBD2 on 6 matching bases. Germline V lookup: CDR1 SGHTA, CDR2 FQGNSA. V was trimmed by 3 bases and J by 4 bases, leaving 6 bases between them. This CDR3 has 13 amino acids.